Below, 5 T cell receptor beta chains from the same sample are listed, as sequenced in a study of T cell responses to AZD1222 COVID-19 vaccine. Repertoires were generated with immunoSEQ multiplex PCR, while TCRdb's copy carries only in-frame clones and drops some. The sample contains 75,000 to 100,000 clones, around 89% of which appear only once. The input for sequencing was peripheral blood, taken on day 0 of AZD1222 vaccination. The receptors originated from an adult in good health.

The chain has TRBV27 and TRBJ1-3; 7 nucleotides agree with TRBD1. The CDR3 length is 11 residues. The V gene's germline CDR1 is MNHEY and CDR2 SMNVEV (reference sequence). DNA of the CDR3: TGTGTGCCAACAGGGACAGTTGACATATATTTT. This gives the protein CVPTGTVDIYF.

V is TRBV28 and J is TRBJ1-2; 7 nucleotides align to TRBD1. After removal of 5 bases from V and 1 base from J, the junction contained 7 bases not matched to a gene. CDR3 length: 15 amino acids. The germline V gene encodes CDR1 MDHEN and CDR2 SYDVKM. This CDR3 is CASSTGTAYNYGYTF. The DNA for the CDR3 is TGTGCCAGCAGTACCGGGACAGCATATAACTATGGCTACACCTTC.

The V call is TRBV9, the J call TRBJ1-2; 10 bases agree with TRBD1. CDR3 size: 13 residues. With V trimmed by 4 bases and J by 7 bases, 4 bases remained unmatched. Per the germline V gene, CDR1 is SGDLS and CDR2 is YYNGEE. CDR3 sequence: CASSRQGAFGYTF. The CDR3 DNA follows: TGTGCCAGCAGCCGACAGGGGGCTTTTGGCTACACCTTC.

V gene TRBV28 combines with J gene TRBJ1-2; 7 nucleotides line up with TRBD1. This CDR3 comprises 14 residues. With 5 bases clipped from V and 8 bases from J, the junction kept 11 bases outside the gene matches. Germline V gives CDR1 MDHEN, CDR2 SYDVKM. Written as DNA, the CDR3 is TGTGCCAGCAGTGCCCAGAGAAGGGGGCAAGGCTACACCTTC. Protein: CASSAQRRGQGYTF.

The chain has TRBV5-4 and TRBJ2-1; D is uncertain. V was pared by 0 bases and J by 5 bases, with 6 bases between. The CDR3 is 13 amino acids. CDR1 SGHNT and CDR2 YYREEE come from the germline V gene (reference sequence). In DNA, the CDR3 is TGTGCCAGCAGCTTGGTCGAGAACAATGAGCAGTTCTTC. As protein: CASSLVENNEQFF.